One and the same sample provided the 27 T cell receptor beta chains below, sequenced in a study of blood T cells in healthy people across ages. Sample-barcoded 5' priming and a J-beta primer mix drove a second PCR of roughly 6 to 12 cycles. MiXCR, applied by TCRdb to the 5' RACE reads, yields one record per CDR3 protein. Among roughly 680,000 distinct CDR3 sequences listed, roughly 21% were seen once. Sample: blood. These TCRs come from a man in his 70s in good health.

As concerns this clonotype: Relative to the germline gene, one junction end is altered; a read error may explain this. The gene calls are TRBV18 and TRBJ2-5, with D possibly called TRBD1 or TRBD2 (5 bases each). Germline CDR1 reads KGHSH; CDR2 reads LQKENI. This CDR3 comprises 15 residues. CDR3 DNA: TGTGCCAGCTCACTCATACCGGGACCGCAAGAGACCCATTACTTC. Its protein is CASSLIPGPQETHYF.

The V call is TRBV7-8, the J call TRBJ2-6, with D perhaps matching TRBD1 (5 bases). Germline-derived CDR1 and CDR2 are SGHVS and FQNEAQ. Between the trimmed V and J ends, which lost 4 bases and 0 bases, there was a span of 10 bases. The CDR3 sequence is 16 residues long. The CDR3: CASSSWTRSGANVLTF. The CDR3 nucleotides are TGTGCCAGCAGCTCCTGGACACGCTCTGGGGCCAACGTCCTGACTTTC.

This clonotype showed up just a few times. V is TRBV6-5 and J is TRBJ2-5; D is perhaps TRBD1 (5 bases). The length of the CDR3 is 14 residues. The germline V gene has CDR1 MNHEY and CDR2 SVGAGI. The V end lost 0 bases, the J end lost 5 bases, and 10 bases lay between the germline ends. This CDR3 reads CASSYSQGMETQYF. CDR3 coding DNA: TGTGCCAGCAGTTACTCGCAGGGCATGGAGACCCAGTACTTC.

The chain carries TRBV7-9 and TRBJ2-5; D may be TRBD2 (6 bases). The better agreement between TRBJ2-7 and the DNA end casts doubt on the J call. Per the germline V gene, CDR1 is SEHNR and CDR2 is FQNEAQ (reference sequence). This CDR3 is 13 amino acids long. CDR3 loop: CASSFAGWGEQYF. The CDR3 coding sequence is TGTGCCAGCAGCTTTGCGGGATGGGGCGAGCAGTACTTC.

This clonotype was seen more than once but under ten times. This rearrangement joins TRBV5-1 to TRBJ2-2, with 9 nucleotides matching TRBD2. Germline CDR1 SGHRS, CDR2 YFSETQ. The CDR3 has 17 residues. V was clipped by 4 bases and J by 2 bases; unmatched bases: 9. This chain's CDR3 is CASSPGLTSGNTGELFF. The DNA for the CDR3 is TGCGCCAGCAGCCCCGGGCTGACTAGCGGAAACACCGGGGAGCTGTTTTTT.

The chain joins TRBV7-9 to TRBJ1-4; no clear D gene. Germline-derived CDR1 and CDR2 are SEHNR and FQNEAQ (reference sequence). Trimming stripped 0 bases from V and 6 bases from J, with 8 bases between. This CDR3 contains 14 residues. The CDR3 loop is CASSLAPLHEKLFF. CDR3 in DNA: TGTGCCAGCAGCTTAGCCCCACTACATGAAAAACTGTTTTTT.

The rearrangement uses TRBV5-6 and TRBJ2-1; possibly TRBD2 for D (5 bases). V was cut by 7 bases and J by 5 bases, with 13 bases left in between. This CDR3 has 13 amino acids. The germline CDR1 and CDR2 sequences are SGHDT and YYEEEE. CDR3 sequence (DNA): TGTGCCAGCCTGGGGAGCAGAAACAATGAGCAGTTCTTC. As protein: CASLGSRNNEQFF.

A word on this clonotype: The germline gene is not matched at one end of the junction; a read error may be the cause. The gene calls are TRBV20-1 and TRBJ1-2, with D possibly TRBD1 on 6 matching bases. Germline assignment: CDR1 DFQATT and CDR2 SNEGSKA (reference sequence). This CDR3 is 13 amino acids long. CDR3 region: CSAGEGVNYGYTF. As DNA, the CDR3 is TGCAGTGCTGGAGAGGGGGTTAACTATGGCTACACCTTC.

The chain employs TRBV11-2 and TRBJ2-7; TRBD2 is a possible D gene (6 bases). Between the trimmed V and J ends, which lost 6 bases and 6 bases, there was a span of 15 bases. Germline CDR1 and CDR2: SGHAT and FQNNGV. The CDR3 is 13 residues long. CDR3 sequence (DNA): TGTGCCAGCAGACCGACCGGGGGATCCGAGCAGTACTTC. Translated, it gives CASRPTGGSEQYF.

This chain uses TRBV5-1 with TRBJ1-1; D unresolved. V dropped 3 bases and J dropped 7 bases, with 13 bases sitting between them. From germline, CDR1 is SGHRS and CDR2 YFSETQ. The CDR3 is 13 amino acids. Written as DNA, the CDR3 is TGCGCCAGCAGCTCGGCGGGCAATGGTGAAGCTTTCTTT. It encodes CASSSAGNGEAFF.

This clonotype was recorded a few times. The CDR3 sequence is CASSQFGLAGSIQYF. The CDR3 DNA follows: TGTGCCAGCAGCCAATTTGGGCTAGCGGGGAGCATTCAGTACTTC. The rearrangement joins TRBV3-1 to TRBJ2-4, with 9 bases that match TRBD2. V lost 2 bases, J lost 9 bases, and 8 bases stayed unmatched. Germline CDR1 reads LGHDT; CDR2 reads YNNKEL (reference sequence). The CDR3 runs to 15 residues.

This rearrangement joins TRBV11-2 to TRBJ1-3, with 8 positions matching TRBD1. J was trimmed by 0 bases and V by 5 bases; bases with no gene match: 9. Germline loops: CDR1 SGHAT, CDR2 FQNNGV. This CDR3 has 17 residues. The CDR3 coding sequence is TGTGCCAGCAGCACCCGGGACAGGCCGAGCTCTGGAAACACCATATATTTT. This sequence encodes CASSTRDRPSSGNTIYF.

This clonotype came up many times. V and J are TRBV29-1 and TRBJ2-3; 7 bases align to TRBD2. This CDR3 contains 11 residues. The junction had 0 bases not matched to a gene; V was cut back by 3 bases and J by 6 bases. Per the germline V gene, CDR1 is SQVTM and CDR2 is ANQGSEA. The CDR3 DNA follows: TGCAGCGTTGAGGGGGGGGATACGCAGTATTTT. Its protein product is CSVEGGDTQYF.

Comments on this clonotype: Without the conserved terminal phenylalanine or tryptophan, this CDR3 likely stems from a read error. The DNA is left out, because the CDR3 cannot be placed on it with certainty; the CDR3 is given as TCRdb lists it. This chain joins TRBV5-1 and TRBJ2-6; the table's D call, TRBD2, has no DNA check behind it. CDR1 is SGHRS, CDR2 YFSETQ, per germline. The CDR3 is made up of 16 amino acids, end residues included. The CDR3 sequence: CASSWSGTPGANVLTI.

This clonotype was seen a few times. The V call is TRBV5-1, the J call TRBJ2-5; 10 bases fit TRBD2. Trimming took 3 bases from V and 5 from J; bases not matched to a gene: 4. Germline assignment: CDR1 SGHRS and CDR2 YFSETQ. This CDR3 contains 14 residues. The CDR3 loop is CASSYATSGETQYF. The CDR3 DNA reads TGCGCCAGCAGCTACGCGACTAGCGGGGAGACCCAGTACTTC.

The rearrangement uses TRBV23-1 and TRBJ1-2; D may be TRBD1 (6 bases). TRBV23-1 is given ORF status, its function remaining uncertain. The CDR3 covers 14 residues. Trimming removed 0 bases from V and 4 bases from J, with 9 bases in between. The CDR3 DNA follows: TGCGCCAGCAGTCAATCGAGAGGGGGCTATGGCTACACCTTC. It is translated as CASSQSRGGYGYTF.

This clonotype was seen a few times. This rearrangement joins TRBV7-3 to TRBJ2-2; TRBD1 is a possible D gene (6 bases). Between the trimmed V and J ends, which lost 2 bases and 7 bases, there was a span of 17 bases. This CDR3 region has 16 residues. The germline V gene encodes CDR1 SGHTA and CDR2 FQGTGA. CDR3 residues: CASSLGAQGTVGELFF. The CDR3 nucleotides are TGTGCCAGCAGCTTAGGGGCCCAGGGGACGGTCGGGGAGCTGTTTTTT.

The chain recombines TRBV9 with TRBJ2-3; TRBD2 matches at 7 bases. This CDR3 comprises 16 residues. The germline gives CDR1 SGDLS, CDR2 YYNGEE. J lost 4 bases, V lost 4 bases, and 12 bases had no gene match. The CDR3 DNA reads as TGTGCCAGCAGCCCATCAGCAAGGCGGGAGTCAGATACGCAGTATTTT. It specifies CASSPSARRESDTQYF.

V gene TRBV6-2 or TRBV6-3 combines with J gene TRBJ2-1, with 15 bases that match TRBD2. Germline V gene data show CDR1 as MNHEY and CDR2 as SVGEGT. The CDR3 covers 14 residues. The V gene end was trimmed by 10 bases and the J gene end by 7 bases; junction bases not matched to a gene: 5. For the CDR3, the DNA is TGTGCCACTTGGACTAGCGGGAGGGCGAATGAGCAGTTCTTC. Amino acids: CATWTSGRANEQFF.

This clonotype has only a few counts. The chain is built from TRBV20-1 and TRBJ2-1; 8 bases match TRBD2. This CDR3 contains 14 residues. The V segment lost 5 bases and the J segment 2 bases; nucleotides outside the gene matches: 5. CDR1 and CDR2 (germline): DFQATT, SNEGSKA (reference sequence). CDR3 sequence: CSADTSGTYNEQFF. CDR3 DNA sequence: TGCAGTGCTGATACTAGCGGCACCTACAATGAGCAGTTCTTC.

The chain has TRBV2 and TRBJ2-3; TRBD2 aligns across 8 bases. The V gene end was trimmed by 3 bases and the J gene end by 5 bases; junction bases not matched to a gene: 7. The CDR3 is 15 amino acids. Germline V gene sequence: CDR1 SNHLY, CDR2 FYNNEI. In DNA, the CDR3 is TGTGCCAGCAGTGAGGCTAGCGGGCTGGGAGATACGCAGTATTTT. Protein product: CASSEASGLGDTQYF.

This clonotype was seen more than once but under ten times. V usage is TRBV9 and J usage is TRBJ1-4, with TRBD1 as a possible D gene (6 bases). Per the germline V gene, CDR1 is SGDLS and CDR2 is YYNGEE. V gave up 4 bases and J gave up 5 bases, with 12 bases separating them. The CDR3 covers 14 residues. In DNA form, the CDR3 reads TGTGCCAGCAGCCCCCTAGGGGGAAATGAAAAACTGTTTTTT. Its translation is CASSPLGGNEKLFF.

The V call is TRBV9, the J call TRBJ2-2, with 10 positions matching TRBD2. The germline gives CDR1 SGDLS, CDR2 YYNGEE. The V and J ends lost 4 bases and 5 bases, in that order; junction bases with no gene match: 11. This CDR3 is 17 amino acids long. The CDR3 protein is CASSPLAGVGLTGELFF. CDR3 sequence (DNA): TGTGCCAGCAGCCCCCTAGCGGGAGTGGGATTAACCGGGGAGCTGTTTTTT.

V gene TRBV20-1 combines with J gene TRBJ1-4, with a possible D match to TRBD1 (6 bases). Germline CDR1 reads DFQATT; CDR2 reads SNEGSKA (reference sequence). The CDR3 has 14 residues. V was trimmed by 0 bases and J by 5 bases, leaving 10 bases between them. The CDR3 bases are TGCAGTGCTAGAGATGGGCAGGGGAATGAAAAACTGTTTTTT. It codes for CSARDGQGNEKLFF.

The V call is TRBV2, the J call TRBJ2-3; D may be TRBD1 (5 bases). Trimming pared 7 bases from V and 3 bases from J, leaving 8 bases between. The germline CDR1 and CDR2 sequences are SNHLY and FYNNEI. The CDR3 is 12 amino acids. Here the CDR3 DNA reads TGTGCCAGCACCCGACAGACAGATACGCAGTATTTT. Encoded protein: CASTRQTDTQYF.

This clonotype was detected once. The rearrangement joins TRBV7-9 to TRBJ2-2; 8 positions agree with TRBD1. In germline, CDR1 is SEHNR, CDR2 FQNEAQ (reference sequence). Germline trimming cut 3 bases from V and 5 bases from J; bases unmatched to any gene: 8. The CDR3 loop spans 16 amino acids. The CDR3 here is CASSFPYGQGTGELFF. The CDR3 bases are TGTGCCAGCAGCTTCCCGTACGGACAGGGTACCGGGGAGCTGTTTTTT.

The chain employs TRBV29-1 and TRBJ2-3, with D possibly TRBD2 on 6 matching bases. Germline CDR1 is SQVTM and CDR2 is ANQGSEA. Deletions cut 6 bases from V and 2 bases from J, with 15 bases between. The CDR3 spans 14 residues. CDR3 in amino acids: CSVTTAGVTDTQYF. The CDR3 nucleotides read TGCAGCGTGACGACAGCGGGTGTCACAGATACGCAGTATTTT.